Reported below is one T cell receptor (beta chain). Its matching antigen is unknown. Primers for the PCR totalled 60 Vbeta and 13 Jbeta. The method was immunoSEQ multiplex PCR; TCRdb's version includes in-frame clones alone and lacks a portion of them. The repertoire consists of hundreds of thousands of clones, with 75% to 90% occurring once and the leading ten covering approximately 0.71%. The entry originates in a study of cytomegalovirus exposure and HLA in healthy donors. Study context: A preliminary data release comprised roughly 80 million unique TCRs obtained from HLA-typed donors. The study, taken as a whole, reports: The study carried out a later analysis of TCR beta sequences. It associated about 15,000 of them with specific HLA alleles at a false discovery rate of 0.05.

Trimming took off 9 bases at V and 0 bases at J, with 13 bases between the two ends. The CDR3 consists of 14 residues. Germline V gene lookup returns CDR1 SNHLY and CDR2 FYNNEI. The chain links TRBV2 to TRBJ2-3, with D possibly matching TRBD2 (6 bases). This TCR was recovered from a boy between 2 and 15 years old in good health and CMV-seronegative. Sequencing input: PBMCs. The CDR3 protein is CASCREASTDTQYF. The CDR3 DNA follows: TGTGCCAGTTGCAGGGAGGCTAGCACAGATACGCAGTATTTT.